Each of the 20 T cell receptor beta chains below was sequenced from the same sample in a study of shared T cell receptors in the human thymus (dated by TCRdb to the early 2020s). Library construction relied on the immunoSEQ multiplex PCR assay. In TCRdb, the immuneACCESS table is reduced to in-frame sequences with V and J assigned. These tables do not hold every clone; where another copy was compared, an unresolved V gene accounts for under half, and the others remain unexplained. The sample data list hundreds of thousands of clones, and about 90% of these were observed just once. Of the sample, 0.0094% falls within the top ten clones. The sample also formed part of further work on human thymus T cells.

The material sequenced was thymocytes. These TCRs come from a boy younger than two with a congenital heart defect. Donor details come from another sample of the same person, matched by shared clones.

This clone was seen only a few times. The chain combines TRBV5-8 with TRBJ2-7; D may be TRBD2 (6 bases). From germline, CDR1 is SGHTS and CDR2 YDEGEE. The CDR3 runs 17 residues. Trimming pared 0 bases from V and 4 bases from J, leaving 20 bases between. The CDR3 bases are TGTGCCAGCAGCTTGGCCCTCGTGCGGGATGGGGCTTACGAGCAGTACTTC. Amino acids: CASSLALVRDGAYEQYF. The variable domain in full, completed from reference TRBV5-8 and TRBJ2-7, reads EAGVTQSPTHLIKTRGQQATLRCSPISGHTSVYWYQQALGLGLQFLLWYDEGEERNRGNFPPRFSGRQFPNYSSELNVNALELEDSALYLCASSLALVRDGAYEQYFGPGTRLTVT.

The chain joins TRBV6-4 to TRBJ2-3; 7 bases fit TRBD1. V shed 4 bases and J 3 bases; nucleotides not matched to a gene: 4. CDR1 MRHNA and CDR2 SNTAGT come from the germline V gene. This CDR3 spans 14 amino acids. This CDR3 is CASSAQGFTDTQYF. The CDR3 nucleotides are TGTGCCAGCAGTGCACAGGGGTTTACAGATACGCAGTATTTT.

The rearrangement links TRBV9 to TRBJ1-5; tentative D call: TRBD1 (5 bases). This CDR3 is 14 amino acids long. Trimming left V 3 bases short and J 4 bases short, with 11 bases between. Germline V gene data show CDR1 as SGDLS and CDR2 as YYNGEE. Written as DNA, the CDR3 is TGTGCCAGCAGCGCAGGGAAGAAGAATCAGCCCCAGCATTTT. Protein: CASSAGKKNQPQHF.

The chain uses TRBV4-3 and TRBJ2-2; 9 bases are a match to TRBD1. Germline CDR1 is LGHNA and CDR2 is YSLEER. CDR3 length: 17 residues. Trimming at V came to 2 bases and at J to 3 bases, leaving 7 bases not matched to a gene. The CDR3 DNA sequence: TGCGCCAGCAGCCAACCCCGGACAGGGGTGCACACCGGGGAGCTGTTTTTT. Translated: CASSQPRTGVHTGELFF.

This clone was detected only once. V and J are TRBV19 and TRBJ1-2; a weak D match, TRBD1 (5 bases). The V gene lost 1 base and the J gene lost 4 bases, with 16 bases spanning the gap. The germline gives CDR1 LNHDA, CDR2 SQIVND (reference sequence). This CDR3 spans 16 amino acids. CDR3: CASSIVPAGPFYGYTF. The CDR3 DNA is TGTGCCAGTAGTATAGTCCCAGCAGGGCCTTTCTATGGCTACACCTTC. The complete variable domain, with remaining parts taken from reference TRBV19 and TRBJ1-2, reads DGGITQSPKYLFRKEGQNVTLSCEQNLNHDAMYWYRQDPGQGLRLIYYSQIVNDFQKGDIAEGYSVSREKKESFPLTVTSAQKNPTAFYLCASSIVPAGPFYGYTFGSGTRLTVV.

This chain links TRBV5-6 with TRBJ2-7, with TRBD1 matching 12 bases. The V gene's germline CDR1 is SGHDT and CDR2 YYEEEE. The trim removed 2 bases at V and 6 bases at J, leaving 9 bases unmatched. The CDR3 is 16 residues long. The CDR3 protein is CASSFVSGTGGSEQYF. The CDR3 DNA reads TGTGCCAGCAGCTTTGTCTCTGGGACAGGGGGCTCCGAGCAGTACTTC.

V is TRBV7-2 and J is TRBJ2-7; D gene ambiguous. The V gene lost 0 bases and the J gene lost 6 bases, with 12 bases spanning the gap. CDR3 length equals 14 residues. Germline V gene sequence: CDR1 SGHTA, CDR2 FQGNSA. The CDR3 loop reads CASSLATAFPEQYF. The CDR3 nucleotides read TGTGCCAGCAGCTTAGCCACAGCATTCCCCGAGCAGTACTTC.

The CDR3 DNA sequence: TGTGCCAGCAGCTTGGGGGGAAAGAGACAGGATTCACGCGAGCAGTACTTC. Translated, it gives CASSLGGKRQDSREQYF. V is TRBV5-6 and J is TRBJ2-7; D possibly corresponds to TRBD1 (6 bases). Between the trimmed V and J ends, which lost 0 bases and 6 bases, there was a span of 22 bases. Germline V CDR1 and CDR2: SGHDT, YYEEEE. The CDR3 extends over 17 amino acids. Full variable domain (rest looked up from reference TRBV5-6 and TRBJ2-7): DAGVTQSPTHLIKTRGQQVTLRCSPKSGHDTVSWYQQALGQGPQFIFQYYEEEERQRGNFPDRFSGHQFPNYSSELNVNALLLGDSALYLCASSLGGKRQDSREQYFGPGTRLTVT.

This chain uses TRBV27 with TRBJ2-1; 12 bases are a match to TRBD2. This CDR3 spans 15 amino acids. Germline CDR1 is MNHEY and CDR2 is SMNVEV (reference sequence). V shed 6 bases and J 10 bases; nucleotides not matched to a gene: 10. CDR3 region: CASSVGLAGIWEQFF. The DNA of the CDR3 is TGTGCCAGCAGCGTTGGACTAGCGGGAATCTGGGAGCAGTTCTTC.

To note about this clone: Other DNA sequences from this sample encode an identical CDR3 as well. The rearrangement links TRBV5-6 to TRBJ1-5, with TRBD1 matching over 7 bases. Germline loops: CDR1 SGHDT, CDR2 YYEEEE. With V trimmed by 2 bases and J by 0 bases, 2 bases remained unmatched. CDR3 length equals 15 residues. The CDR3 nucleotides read TGTGCCAGCAGCTTAGGACAGGTTAGCAATCAGCCCCAGCATTTT. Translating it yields CASSLGQVSNQPQHF.

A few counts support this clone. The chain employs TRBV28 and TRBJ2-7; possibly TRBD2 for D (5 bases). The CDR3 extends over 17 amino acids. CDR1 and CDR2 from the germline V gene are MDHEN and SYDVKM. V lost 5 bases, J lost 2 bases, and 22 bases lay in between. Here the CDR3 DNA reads TGTGCCAGCAGTCCCTCTGAGGGCCTAGCTAGGACCTACGAGCAGTACTTC. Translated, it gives CASSPSEGLARTYEQYF.

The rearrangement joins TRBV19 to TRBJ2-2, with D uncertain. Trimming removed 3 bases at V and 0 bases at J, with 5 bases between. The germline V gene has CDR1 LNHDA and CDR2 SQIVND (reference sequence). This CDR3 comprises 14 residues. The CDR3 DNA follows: TGTGCCAGTAGTATCACAACGAACACCGGGGAGCTGTTTTTT. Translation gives CASSITTNTGELFF.

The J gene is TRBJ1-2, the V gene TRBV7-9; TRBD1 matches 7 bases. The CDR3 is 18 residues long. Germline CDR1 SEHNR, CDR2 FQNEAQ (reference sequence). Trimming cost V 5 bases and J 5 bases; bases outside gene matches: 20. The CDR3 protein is CASSPAWTGTIQRYGYTF. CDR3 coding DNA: TGTGCCAGCAGCCCGGCCTGGACAGGAACCATTCAACGGTATGGCTACACCTTC.

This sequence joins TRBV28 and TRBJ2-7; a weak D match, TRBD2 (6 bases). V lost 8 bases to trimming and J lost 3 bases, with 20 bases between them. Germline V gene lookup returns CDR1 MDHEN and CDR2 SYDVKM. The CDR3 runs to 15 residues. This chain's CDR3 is CASPPKAAGLYEQYF. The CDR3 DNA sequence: TGTGCCAGCCCCCCTAAGGCGGCGGGACTCTACGAGCAGTACTTC.

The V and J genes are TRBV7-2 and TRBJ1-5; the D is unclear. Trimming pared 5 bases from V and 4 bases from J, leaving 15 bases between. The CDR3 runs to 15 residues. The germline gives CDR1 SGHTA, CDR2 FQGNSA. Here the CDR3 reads CASSIRTGSNQPQHF. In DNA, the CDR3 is TGTGCCAGCAGCATTCGGACGGGGTCAAATCAGCCCCAGCATTTT.

CDR3 nucleotides: TGTGCCACCAGCAGAGTTAGGAGGGACACTGAAGCTTTCTTT. Translated: CATSRVRRDTEAFF. This chain links TRBV15 with TRBJ1-1; D not certain. V dropped 1 base and J dropped 3 bases, with 9 bases sitting between them. The CDR3 sequence is 14 residues long. CDR1 LNHNV and CDR2 YYDKDF come from the germline V gene (reference sequence).

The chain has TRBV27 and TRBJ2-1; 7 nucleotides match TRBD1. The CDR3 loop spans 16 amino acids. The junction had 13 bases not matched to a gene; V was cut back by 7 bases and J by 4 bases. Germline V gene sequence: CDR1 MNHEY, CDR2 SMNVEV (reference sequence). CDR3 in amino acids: CASTKQGRTGYNEQFF. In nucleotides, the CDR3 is TGTGCCAGCACCAAGCAGGGCAGGACAGGATACAATGAGCAGTTCTTC.

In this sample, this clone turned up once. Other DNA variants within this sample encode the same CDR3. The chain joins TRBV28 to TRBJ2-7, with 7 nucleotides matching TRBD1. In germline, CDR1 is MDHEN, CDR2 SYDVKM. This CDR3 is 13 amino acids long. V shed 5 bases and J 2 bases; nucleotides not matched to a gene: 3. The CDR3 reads CASSPTGTYEQYF. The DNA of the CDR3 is TGTGCCAGCAGTCCGACAGGGACCTACGAGCAGTACTTC.

The DNA for the CDR3 is TGTGCCAGCAGCCCCCGGGACTCACCGGTCGGACGGTACGAGCAGTACTTC. It codes for CASSPRDSPVGRYEQYF. The rearrangement links TRBV13 to TRBJ2-7; TRBD2 is a possible D gene (6 bases). V was trimmed by 5 bases and J by 4 bases, leaving 24 bases between them. CDR1 PRHDT and CDR2 FYEKMQ come from the germline V gene (reference sequence). The CDR3 runs to 17 residues.

In DNA, the CDR3 is TGTGCCAGCAGCTTCTCAGCGGGGGCCTACGAGCAGTACTTC. Its translation: CASSFSAGAYEQYF. This rearrangement joins TRBV11-2 to TRBJ2-7; 8 nucleotides match TRBD2. Per germline, CDR1 SGHAT and CDR2 FQNNGV. The CDR3 runs 14 residues. V trimming: 3 bases; J trimming: 2 bases; junction bases outside the gene matches: 3. Using reference TRBV11-2 and TRBJ2-7 for the parts outside the CDR3, the full variable domain is EAGVAQSPRYKIIEKRQSVAFWCNPISGHATLYWYQQILGQGPKLLIQFQNNGVVDDSQLPKDRFSAERLKGVDSTLKIQPAKLEDSAVYLCASSFSAGAYEQYFGPGTRLTVT.